This TCR beta chain was recorded in a study of blood T cell repertoires in COVID-19. Looking at the study overall: The study drew acute and convalescent COVID-19 samples from the United States, Italy and Spain. The cDNA or gDNA used as material had been derived from T cells, B-cell-depleted T cells, or PBMCs.

In the case of this clone: At one of its ends the junction is not consistent with the germline gene, which may arise from a read error.

As processed by the authors: From reference gene primer amplification, estimates of nucleated cell counts were derived. Measured with immunoSEQ multiplex PCR; TCRdb has only the in-frame clones, and not every one. Clone size and the V and J calls come from that table; the DNA yielded D and trimming. The table has tens of thousands of clones, 78% seen once. The CDR3 sequence is 14 residues long. Looked up from germline, CDR1 is KGHSH and CDR2 is LQKENI. Sequenced material: peripheral blood. This receptor was taken from a human donor in a cohort sampled during active COVID-19. V is TRBV18 and J is TRBJ1-2; D gene ambiguous. The CDR3 here is CASSPPEKVYGYTF. CDR3 sequence (DNA): TGTGCCAGCTCCCCACCGGAGAAAGTCTATGGCTACACCTTC.